The TCR beta chain described here comes from a study of cytomegalovirus exposure and HLA in healthy donors (TCRdb year 2017). For the study in its entirety: An earlier analysis of 587 of the donors reported 250 to 300 Gb of sequence data and around 120 million unique TCR beta sequences obtained from about 180 million T cells. The study was designed to test whether signatures of past pathogen exposure could be identified by cataloging public T cell receptors. HLA typing included class I and class II loci at four-digit resolution. Donor age, sex, ethnicity and CMV serostatus were collected together with the repertoire data. Rather than using new phenotypic data, the later analysis identified candidate immune exposures from TCR beta sequences and from how often those sequences occurred across donors. Among about 390 genotyped donors of the cohort, an average of roughly 240,000 unique TCR beta nucleotide sequences were sequenced per donor, roughly 20% of them non-productive. The study combined high-throughput TCR immunosequencing, statistical association of individual TCRs with disease status, and machine learning to predict cytomegalovirus infection status. Typing coverage differed by locus: A, B, C, DRB1 and DQB1 were typed in about 620-640 donors, DQA1 in approximately 520, DPA1 in around 580, and DPB1 in 450 to 480. The T cell repertoires of 666 subjects were profiled by immunosequencing and related to cytomegalovirus serostatus. A later analysis re-analyzed previously published TCR beta repertoires from hundreds of donors and added high-resolution HLA genotyping to study TCR occurrence patterns. An earlier analysis of 587 of the donors used high-throughput TCR beta sequencing to judge whether each TCR beta V gene segment behaved as functional or pseudogenic. Roughly 300 gigabases of sequencing data and tens of millions of unique TCR sequences were included in an early release covering roughly 700 HLA-typed donors. Every repertoire in the discovery cohort had been generated on one and the same sequencing platform. Of the 300 to 500 genotyped donors, more than 75% were placed in the genetic ancestry cluster associated with self-reported Caucasian donors. Along with the roughly 700-subject first cohort, a separate validation cohort of approximately 110 different subjects was used. A few DR-DQ haplotypes were treated as single units for association and clustering because of strong linkage in the cohort. A later genetic analysis used genome-wide SNP genotypes for about 65% of the roughly 700 donors, treating that subset as a discovery cohort.

The library was produced with the immunoSEQ multiplex PCR assay. For the multiplex PCR, a mixture combining 60 forward primers for TCR Vbeta segments and 13 reverse primers for TCR Jbeta segments was used. A multiplex PCR assay on genomic DNA amplified the CDR3 region of rearranged TCR beta genes. The Illumina HiSeq System was used to sequence the amplified TCR beta libraries as 87-base-pair reads. From the authors' description of their analysis: A later analysis tallied 75 million to 85 million unique TCR beta chains across the 666 repertoires, and about 10 million of those chains were shared by two or more donors. A nearest-neighbor algorithm error-corrected the raw reads and collapsed the reads into unique sequences, merging closely related sequences to remove PCR and sequencing errors. CDR3 sequences were aligned to IMGT reference sequences to assign V, D and J gene segments. For a sequence to be retained, a match of at least six nucleotides was required to both a V gene segment and a J gene segment. Rearrangements were called productive when the CDR3 lacked stop codons and stayed in frame with V and J; all others were non-productive. CDR3 was defined by IMGT convention, running from the second conserved V-encoded cysteine to the conserved J-encoded phenylalanine. The earlier analysis of about 620 of the donors excluded sequences that lacked an unambiguous match to a single V gene segment. An earlier analysis of 587 of the donors classified V segments as functional when productive rearrangements were above 56.7% and as segregating when the standard deviation between donors was above 5%. A statistical classification framework was developed to diagnose cytomegalovirus status using the catalog of TCR beta chain sequences. In a later analysis, V and J genes were assigned by comparing TCR nucleotide sequences against IMGT/GENE-DB human TR gene sequences. The TCRdist pipeline was used in a later analysis to assign CDR3 sequences and most-parsimonious VDJ recombination scenarios. In a later analysis, each TCR beta chain was defined by its CDR3 amino acid sequence together with its V-gene family, and reads without a unique V-gene family were excluded. In a later analysis, fewer than 600 highly shared, low-generation-probability nucleotide sequences were removed to address suspected cross-contamination and a sequencing artifact. A later analysis calculated a clonal expansion index for each public chain from normalized within-repertoire ranks of inferred template counts. In a later analysis, generation probabilities were computed using a VDJ recombination model fitted to out-of-frame rearrangements, and the results were checked against IGoR. In a later analysis, hypergeometric tests were used to score TCR-TCR, TCR-HLA and TCR-CMV co-occurrence, with a repertoire-size bias correction applied to TCR pairs. To estimate false discovery rates, a later analysis permuted the HLA or CMV assignments 20 times. In a later analysis, co-occurring TCRs were grouped with DBSCAN, and TCRdist sequence similarity was added when clustering was performed within HLA-allele-positive subsets. For co-occurrence clustering, repertoires with fewer than 30,000 or more than 120,000 public chains were excluded, along with a handful of repertoires with anomalous nucleotide sharing. The source is immuneACCESS, and TCRdb retained only in-frame sequences with V and J called. Part of the clones is not carried over; for the studies checked, unresolved V genes explain less than half of this, and the remainder is unexplained. V, J and clone size are taken as reported in that table, and D and trimming were inferred from the DNA itself. This sample holds some 170,000 clones; approximately 80% were observed only once. Roughly 3.5% of the sample lies in the top ten.

The CDR3 runs 14 residues from the cysteine to the phenylalanine. Kept here is only the CDR3 DNA, which spans 42 bases and is read in frame from base 1. In the germline V gene, CDR1 corresponds to SGHDT and CDR2 to YYEEEE. Trimming takes 1 base from V and 2 bases from J, and the germline ends sit 10 bases apart. A remark on this clone: Its antigen specificity is not known. Base qualities are not recorded, but no much larger clone differs from it by a single base.

In total, about 650 healthy bone marrow donors made up the cohort. At the time of sampling, every cohort member was nominally healthy, though immune exposures that went unrecorded were likely present. The donor tested CMV seropositive and was one of the 289 seropositive cohort members. A peripheral blood sample was collected from each donor, and TCR beta sequencing was performed on peripheral blood mononuclear cells. Genomic DNA was extracted from the blood cell samples with the Qiagen DNeasy Blood Extraction Kit. Results and caveats for the whole study, not just this receptor: Because counts were too low, about 18 rarely observed V segments, including chromosome 9 orphons, were excluded from the earlier analysis of around 590 of the donors. In a later analysis, most CMV-associated TCR beta chains were found to appear HLA-restricted, with HLA associations seemingly driven largely by CMV exposure. The classifier was reported to diagnose cytomegalovirus status with high specificity and sensitivity in both the original cohort and the validation cohort. Broadly in line with IMGT annotations, most TCR beta V segments showed up in productive rearrangements about 87% or about 30% of the time in an earlier analysis of 587 of the donors. Because some donors lacked HLA typing at each locus, the association tests relied only on the typed subset. A cluster of highly shared sequence variants was judged likely to represent a technical artifact of the sequencing pipeline. Compared with equally common non-associated chains, HLA-associated TCR beta chains in a later analysis were more clonally expanded and had lower generation probabilities. Roughly uniform sequencing depth across donors was assumed in presence/absence analyses, although this assumption may not hold. The cohort was sequenced for TCR beta chains only, and without alpha or paired-chain data the features that could be detected were limited. The authors suggested that the approach could potentially be extended to other disease states and immunological phenotypes. Specific HLA alleles were associated with about 17,000 TCR beta sequences at a false discovery rate of 0.05 in a later analysis. In a later analysis, several top co-occurrence clusters were reported to appear linked to parvovirus B19, influenza, CMV and Epstein-Barr virus. A later analysis found that TCR association rates varied across HLA loci, with DRB1 alleles showing the most associated TCRs and HLA-C alleles the fewest. In vitro tests confirmed that a few of the cytomegalovirus-associated TCR beta chains recognize cytomegalovirus antigens. In the study, 164 TCR beta chains were listed as associated with cytomegalovirus. Correlated functional status among segregating V segments might reflect linkage disequilibrium, but an unknown experimental factor could not be ruled out. A further reported finding was that TCR beta sequences accurately predicted the HLA-A and HLA-B alleles for most subjects in the first cohort. V-gene and J-gene trimming of TCR beta chains was associated with a missense DCLRE1C variant in a later genetic analysis, and the association was replicated in an independent cohort. A later genetic analysis reported fewer N-insertions in productive TCRs among donors in an Asian-associated ancestry cluster than the roughly 720-donor mean. Most TCR sequences were seen in very few donors, while some public TCRs were found in many individuals. Strong co-occurrence of HLA alleles, especially DR and DQ, made assigning TCR associations to individual alleles difficult. For the cohort, immune exposure information was limited to CMV serostatus. Because the 87-base-pair reads could not distinguish some IMGT-functional V segments, including TRBV6-2 and TRBV6-3, those segments were excluded.

This chain is built from TRBV5-6 and TRBJ2-7, with no confidently assigned D gene. The sample consisted of PBMCs. This sequence was found in a man aged 25 to 40 in good health and CMV-seropositive. The DNA is TGTGCCAGCAGCTTGTATGACCAGGCCTACGAGCAGTACTTC. This gives the protein CASSLYDQAYEQYF.